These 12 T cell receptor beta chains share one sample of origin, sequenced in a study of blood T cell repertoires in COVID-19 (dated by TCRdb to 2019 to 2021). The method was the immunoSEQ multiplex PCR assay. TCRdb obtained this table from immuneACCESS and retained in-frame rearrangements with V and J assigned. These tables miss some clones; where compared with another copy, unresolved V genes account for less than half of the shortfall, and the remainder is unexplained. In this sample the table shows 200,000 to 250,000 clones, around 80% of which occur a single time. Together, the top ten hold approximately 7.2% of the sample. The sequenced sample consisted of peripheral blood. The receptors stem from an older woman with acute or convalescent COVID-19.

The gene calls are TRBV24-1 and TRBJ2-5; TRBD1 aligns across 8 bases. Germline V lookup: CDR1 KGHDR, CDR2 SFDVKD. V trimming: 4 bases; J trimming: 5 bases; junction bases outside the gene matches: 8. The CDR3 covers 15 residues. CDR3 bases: TGTGCCACCAGTGACAGAGGACAGGGACGGGAGACCCAGTACTTC. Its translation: CATSDRGQGRETQYF.

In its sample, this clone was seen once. CDR3 amino acids: CASSLSSSVIDTQYF. The CDR3 region has the DNA TGCGCCAGCAGCTTGTCATCCAGCGTTATAGATACGCAGTATTTT. The chain employs TRBV5-1 and TRBJ2-3; D not certain. The CDR3 consists of 15 residues. Trimming shortened V by 1 base and J by 5 bases, and 14 bases separated the two germline ends. Germline V gene data show CDR1 as SGHRS and CDR2 as YFSETQ.

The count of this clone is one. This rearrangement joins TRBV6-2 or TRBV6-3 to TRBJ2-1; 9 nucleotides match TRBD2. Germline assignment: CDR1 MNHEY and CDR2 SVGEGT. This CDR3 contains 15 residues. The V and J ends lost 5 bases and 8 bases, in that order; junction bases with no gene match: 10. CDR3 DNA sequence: TGTGCCAGCAGTCCGGTTGGGCGGGGGGGCGATGAGCAGTTCTTC. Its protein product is CASSPVGRGGDEQFF.

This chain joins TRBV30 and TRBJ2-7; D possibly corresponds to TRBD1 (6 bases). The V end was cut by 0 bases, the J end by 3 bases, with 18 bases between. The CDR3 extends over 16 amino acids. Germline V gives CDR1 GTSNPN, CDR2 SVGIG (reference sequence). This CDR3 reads CAWSVEEVRGGYEQYF. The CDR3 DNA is TGTGCCTGGAGTGTCGAAGAAGTCAGGGGTGGCTACGAGCAGTACTTC.

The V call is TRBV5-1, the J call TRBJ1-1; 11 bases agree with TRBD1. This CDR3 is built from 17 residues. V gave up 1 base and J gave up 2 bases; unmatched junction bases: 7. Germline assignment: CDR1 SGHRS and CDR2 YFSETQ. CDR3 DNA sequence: TGCGCCAGCAGCTTGCCCCGGGACAGGGGGGGAAACACTGAAGCTTTCTTT. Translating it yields CASSLPRDRGGNTEAFF.

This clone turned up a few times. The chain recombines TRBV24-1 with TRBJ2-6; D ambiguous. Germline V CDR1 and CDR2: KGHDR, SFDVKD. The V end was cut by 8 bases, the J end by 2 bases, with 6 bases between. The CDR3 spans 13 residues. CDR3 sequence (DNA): TGTGCCACCATGCGGCCTGGGGCCAACGTCCTGACTTTC. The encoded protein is CATMRPGANVLTF.

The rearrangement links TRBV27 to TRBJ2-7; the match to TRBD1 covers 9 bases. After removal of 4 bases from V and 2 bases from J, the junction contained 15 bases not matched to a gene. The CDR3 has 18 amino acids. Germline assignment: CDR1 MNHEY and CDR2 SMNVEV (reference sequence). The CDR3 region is CASSSLILTGTGTYEQYF. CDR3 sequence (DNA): TGTGCCAGCAGTTCCCTTATACTCACCGGGACAGGGACCTACGAGCAGTACTTC.

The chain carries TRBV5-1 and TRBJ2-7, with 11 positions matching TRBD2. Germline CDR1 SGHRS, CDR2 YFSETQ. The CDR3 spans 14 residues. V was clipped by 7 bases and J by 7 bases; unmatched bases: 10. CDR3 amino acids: CASRTSGLSGEQYF. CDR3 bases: TGCGCCAGCCGGACTAGCGGGCTCTCGGGGGAGCAGTACTTC.

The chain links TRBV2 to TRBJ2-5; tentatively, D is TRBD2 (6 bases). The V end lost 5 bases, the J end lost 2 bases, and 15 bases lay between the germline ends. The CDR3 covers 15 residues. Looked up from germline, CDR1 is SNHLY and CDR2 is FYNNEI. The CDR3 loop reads CASSKLAVKQETQYF. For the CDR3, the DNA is TGTGCCAGCAGTAAACTAGCAGTCAAACAAGAGACCCAGTACTTC. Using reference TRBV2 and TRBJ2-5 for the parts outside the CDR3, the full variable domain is EPEVTQTPSHQVTQMGQEVILRCVPISNHLYFYWYRQILGQKVEFLVSFYNNEISEKSEIFDDQFSVERPDGSNFTLKIRSTKLEDSAMYFCASSKLAVKQETQYFGPGTRLLVL.

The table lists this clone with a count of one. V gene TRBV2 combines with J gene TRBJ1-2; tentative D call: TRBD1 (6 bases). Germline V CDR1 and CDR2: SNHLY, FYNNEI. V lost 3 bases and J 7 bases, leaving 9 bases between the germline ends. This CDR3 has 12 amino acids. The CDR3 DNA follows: TGTGCCAGCAGTGACAGGGGCCGTGGCTACACCTTC. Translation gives CASSDRGRGYTF. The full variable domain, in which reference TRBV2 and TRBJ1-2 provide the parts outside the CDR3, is EPEVTQTPSHQVTQMGQEVILRCVPISNHLYFYWYRQILGQKVEFLVSFYNNEISEKSEIFDDQFSVERPDGSNFTLKIRSTKLEDSAMYFCASSDRGRGYTFGSGTRLTVV.

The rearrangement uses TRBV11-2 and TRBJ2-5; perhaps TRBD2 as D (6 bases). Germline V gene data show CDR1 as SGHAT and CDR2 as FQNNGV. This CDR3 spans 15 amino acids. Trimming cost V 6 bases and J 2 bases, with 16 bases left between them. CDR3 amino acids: CASRPGAGTQETQYF. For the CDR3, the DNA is TGTGCCAGCAGGCCTGGGGCGGGGACTCAAGAGACCCAGTACTTC.

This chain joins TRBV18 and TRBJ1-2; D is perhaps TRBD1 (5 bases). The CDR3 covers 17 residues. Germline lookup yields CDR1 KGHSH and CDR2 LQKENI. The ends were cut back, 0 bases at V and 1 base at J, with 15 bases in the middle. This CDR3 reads CASSPPVGTTINYGYTF. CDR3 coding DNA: TGTGCCAGCTCACCACCGGTGGGGACTACTATTAACTATGGCTACACCTTC.